The 21 T cell receptor beta chains given below trace back to one sample, sequenced in a study of blood T cell repertoires in COVID-19. Clones were sequenced by immunoSEQ multiplex PCR, and TCRdb holds only the in-frame ones, with some missing. The sample yields roughly 300,000 clones, roughly 90% seen once. The sequenced sample consisted of peripheral blood. The receptor source for this set is a woman in her 30s with COVID-19, enrolled during active disease.

The V and J genes are TRBV6-5 and TRBJ1-2; TRBD1 might be the D (5 bases). This CDR3 is 14 amino acids long. V was cut by 4 bases and J by 4 bases, with 13 bases left in between. Germline loops: CDR1 MNHEY, CDR2 SVGAGI. The CDR3 protein is CASSLGRAAYGYTF. CDR3 coding DNA: TGTGCCAGCAGTTTGGGCAGGGCGGCCTATGGCTACACCTTC.

The J gene is TRBJ2-3, the V gene TRBV4-1; weak D call: TRBD2 (7 bases). Germline V CDR1 and CDR2: MGHRA, YSYEKL. The CDR3 runs to 16 residues. V was trimmed by 0 bases and J by 4 bases, leaving 14 bases between them. As DNA, the CDR3 is TGCGCCAGCAGCCAAGATGGGGGGGGCAGGGCAGATACGCAGTATTTT. It is translated as CASSQDGGGRADTQYF.

V usage is TRBV12-3 or TRBV12-4 and J usage is TRBJ2-1; D perhaps matches TRBD1 (6 bases). This CDR3 is 11 amino acids long. V was pared by 6 bases and J by 15 bases, with 15 bases between. This CDR3 is CASSQTGNAFF. The CDR3 DNA sequence: TGTGCCAGCAGCCAGACAGGTAACGCGTTCTTC.

V and J are TRBV19 and TRBJ1-2; D possibly corresponds to TRBD1 (5 bases). CDR1 is LNHDA, CDR2 SQIVND, per germline (reference sequence). V lost 4 bases and J lost 4, with 16 bases in between. This CDR3 contains 15 residues. CDR3 coding DNA: TGTGCCAGTAGTACCCACGGGGGTGCAGCCTATGGCTACACCTTC. Translated: CASSTHGGAAYGYTF.

This clone was counted a single time. J is TRBJ1-1 and V is TRBV18; TRBD1 aligns across 8 bases. CDR1 KGHSH and CDR2 LQKENI come from the germline V gene. The CDR3 consists of 16 residues. The J segment lost 0 bases and the V segment lost 1 base, leaving 4 bases of the junction unmatched. CDR3 nucleotide sequence: TGTGCCAGCTCACCACGGACAGGGCTCGTGAACACTGAAGCTTTCTTT. This encodes CASSPRTGLVNTEAFF.

The J gene is TRBJ1-2, the V gene TRBV27, with a possible D match to TRBD1 (6 bases). This CDR3 comprises 13 residues. Germline V gene lookup returns CDR1 MNHEY and CDR2 SMNVEV (reference sequence). V lost 3 bases to trimming and J lost 6 bases, with 11 bases between them. Here the CDR3 reads CASSFSGGNGYTF. DNA of the CDR3: TGTGCCAGCAGTTTTTCGGGGGGCAATGGCTACACCTTC.

The chain employs TRBV11-2 and TRBJ1-1; the match to TRBD1 covers 10 bases. Germline trimming cut 3 bases from V and 7 bases from J; bases unmatched to any gene: 8. Per the germline V gene, CDR1 is SGHAT and CDR2 is FQNNGV. The CDR3 has 15 amino acids. CDR3 protein: CASSLYRDRGVEAFF. As DNA, the CDR3 is TGTGCCAGCAGCTTGTACCGGGACAGGGGCGTTGAAGCTTTCTTT.

The chain combines TRBV9 with TRBJ2-1, with 9 positions matching TRBD2. The V gene's germline CDR1 is SGDLS and CDR2 YYNGEE. The CDR3 spans 17 residues. The V gene end was trimmed by 2 bases and the J gene end by 7 bases; junction bases not matched to a gene: 13. This CDR3 is CASSVRASGAVGNEQFF. The CDR3 coding sequence is TGTGCCAGCAGCGTCAGGGCTAGCGGGGCCGTGGGGAATGAGCAGTTCTTC.

The rearrangement uses TRBV30 and TRBJ2-1; 7 bases map to TRBD1. The junction had 2 bases not matched to a gene; V was cut back by 5 bases and J by 4 bases. Germline CDR1 is GTSNPN and CDR2 is SVGIG (reference sequence). The CDR3 totals 12 residues. The CDR3 reads CAWGQAYNEQFF. CDR3 nucleotides: TGTGCCTGGGGACAGGCTTACAATGAGCAGTTCTTC.

V usage is TRBV11-2 and J usage is TRBJ2-5; 12 nucleotides agree with TRBD2. The CDR3 is 15 residues long. Trimming removed 4 bases from V and 7 bases from J; junction bases left unmatched: 7. The germline gives CDR1 SGHAT, CDR2 FQNNGV. CDR3 coding DNA: TGTGCCAGCAGCTCCCTAGCGGGGGGGCCGGGGACCCAGTACTTC. The encoded protein is CASSSLAGGPGTQYF.

The chain couples TRBV10-1 to TRBJ2-1; D gene unclear. Germline loops: CDR1 WNHNN, CDR2 SYGVQD (reference sequence). Trimming stripped 4 bases from V and 5 bases from J, with 9 bases between. The length of the CDR3 is 13 residues. The CDR3 DNA is TGCGCCAGCAGTGCCGTAGTTAACAATGAGCAGTTCTTC. Protein sequence: CASSAVVNNEQFF.

The V call is TRBV6-6, the J call TRBJ2-7, with 9 bases aligning to TRBD1. This CDR3 is 14 amino acids long. CDR1 MNHNY and CDR2 SVGAGI come from the germline V gene (reference sequence). Trimming cost V 0 bases and J 3 bases; bases outside gene matches: 0. The CDR3 nucleotides read TGTGCCAGCAGTTACTCGGACAGGGGCTACGAGCAGTACTTC. It translates to CASSYSDRGYEQYF.

The chain is built from TRBV5-1 and TRBJ1-2; weak D call: TRBD1 (6 bases). V was pared by 4 bases and J by 3 bases, with 19 bases between. CDR1 is SGHRS and CDR2 is YFSETQ in the germline V gene. The CDR3 has 16 residues. The CDR3 spells CASSVLQGADHYGYTF. In DNA, the CDR3 is TGCGCCAGCAGCGTATTACAGGGTGCCGACCACTATGGCTACACCTTC.

The chain uses TRBV7-8 and TRBJ2-4; 9 bases are a match to TRBD2. V was clipped by 2 bases and J by 4 bases; unmatched bases: 9. Germline CDR1 SGHVS, CDR2 FQNEAQ. The length of the CDR3 is 17 residues. The CDR3 DNA reads as TGTGCCAGCAGCTTATCTGAGACGGCGGGGGGGAAAAACATTCAGTACTTC. The encoded protein is CASSLSETAGGKNIQYF.

The chain joins TRBV4-2 to TRBJ1-6; a possible D gene is TRBD1 (6 bases). Germline assignment: CDR1 LGHNA and CDR2 YNFKEQ. The length of the CDR3 is 13 residues. V was pared by 7 bases and J by 7 bases, with 11 bases between. CDR3 sequence: CASTAGTNSPLHF. The CDR3 nucleotides are TGTGCCAGCACGGCAGGGACAAATTCACCCCTCCACTTT.

This chain uses TRBV7-9 with TRBJ2-6; 10 nucleotides line up with TRBD1. CDR1 SEHNR and CDR2 FQNEAQ come from the germline V gene (reference sequence). The CDR3 is made up of 16 amino acids. The J segment lost 0 bases and the V segment lost 5 bases, leaving 1 base of the junction unmatched. The CDR3 here is CASSRDRGSGANVLTF. CDR3 in DNA: TGTGCCAGCAGCCGGGACAGGGGCTCTGGGGCCAACGTCCTGACTTTC.

The rearrangement joins TRBV6-5 to TRBJ1-5; D possibly corresponds to TRBD1 (5 bases). The germline gives CDR1 MNHEY, CDR2 SVGAGI. Trimming removed 5 bases from V and 6 bases from J, with 17 bases in between. This CDR3 spans 15 amino acids. CDR3 loop: CASSLTYRTSQPQHF. DNA of the CDR3: TGTGCCAGCAGTCTCACATACAGGACCAGTCAGCCCCAGCATTTT.

The chain has TRBV2 and TRBJ2-1; 7 nucleotides agree with TRBD1. The CDR3 has 14 residues. V dropped 8 bases and J dropped 3; count of bases not matched to a gene: 7. From germline, CDR1 is SNHLY and CDR2 FYNNEI. This CDR3 reads CASGTDLHYNEQFF. The CDR3 coding sequence is TGTGCCAGCGGGACAGACCTCCACTACAATGAGCAGTTCTTC. Combining the CDR3 with reference TRBV2 and TRBJ2-1 gives the whole variable domain EPEVTQTPSHQVTQMGQEVILRCVPISNHLYFYWYRQILGQKVEFLVSFYNNEISEKSEIFDDQFSVERPDGSNFTLKIRSTKLEDSAMYFCASGTDLHYNEQFFGPGTRLTVL.

In its sample, this clone was seen once. The V and J genes are TRBV5-1 and TRBJ1-2, with a possible D match to TRBD1 (5 bases). The V and J ends lost 4 bases and 10 bases respectively, with 14 bases between them. The CDR3 loop spans 12 amino acids. The V gene's germline CDR1 is SGHRS and CDR2 YFSETQ. The CDR3 reads CASSPMTEPYTF. CDR3 DNA sequence: TGCGCCAGCAGCCCAATGACAGAGCCCTACACCTTC. The complete variable domain, with remaining parts taken from reference TRBV5-1 and TRBJ1-2, reads KAGVTQTPRYLIKTRGQQVTLSCSPISGHRSVSWYQQTPGQGLQFLFEYFSETQRNKGNFPGRFSGRQFSNSRSEMNVSTLELGDSALYLCASSPMTEPYTFGSGTRLTVV.

This clone was recorded only once. V and J are TRBV3-1 (or the pseudogene TRBV3-2) and TRBJ1-6; D gene ambiguous. This CDR3 has 15 residues. Trimming took off 0 bases at V and 5 bases at J, with 8 bases between the two ends. Germline lookup yields CDR1 LGHDT and CDR2 YNNKEL (reference sequence). CDR3 protein: CASSQEPGNNSPLHF. Here the CDR3 DNA reads TGTGCCAGCAGCCAAGAGCCGGGTAATAATTCACCCCTCCACTTT.

V usage is TRBV10-2 and J usage is TRBJ1-1; D might be TRBD1 (6 bases). From germline, CDR1 is WSHSY and CDR2 SAAADI. The length of the CDR3 is 14 residues. V was pared by 5 bases and J by 2 bases, with 12 bases between. CDR3 protein: CASSLTGFNTEAFF. The CDR3 coding sequence is TGCGCCAGCAGTTTGACAGGCTTTAACACTGAAGCTTTCTTT.